These 24 T cell receptor beta chains were sequenced from one sample in a study of blood T cell repertoires in COVID-19. Only in-frame clones appear in the TCRdb table, and some are missing; sequencing was by immunoSEQ multiplex PCR. In the table there are fewer than 350,000 clones, 75% to 90% of which are singletons. Sequencing was done on a sample of peripheral blood. The receptors here all came from a woman between 25 and 40 years old who had recovered from COVID-19.

This chain joins TRBV19 and TRBJ2-7; 7 bases are a match to TRBD1. V trimming: 3 bases; J trimming: 3 bases; junction bases outside the gene matches: 5. The CDR3 consists of 14 residues. CDR1 and CDR2 (germline): LNHDA, SQIVND (reference sequence). The CDR3 nucleotides read TGTGCCAGTAGTATGAAGGGGGCCGTCTACGAGCAGTACTTC. Protein sequence: CASSMKGAVYEQYF.

The chain uses TRBV5-1 and TRBJ2-1; tentatively, D is TRBD1 (6 bases). V lost 4 bases, J lost 7 bases, and 18 bases lay in between. The CDR3 totals 15 residues. The germline gives CDR1 SGHRS, CDR2 YFSETQ. CDR3 sequence reads: CASSPVAGATNEQFF. The CDR3 bases are TGCGCCAGCAGCCCGGTGGCAGGGGCCACGAATGAGCAGTTCTTC.

The sample holds a few counts of this clone. The V call is TRBV6-5, the J call TRBJ1-2; D gene ambiguous. Germline V gives CDR1 MNHEY, CDR2 SVGAGI. The CDR3 spans 14 residues. With 4 bases removed from V and 4 bases from J, the gap between germline ends came to 13 bases. The CDR3 nucleotides are TGTGCCAGCAGTTCCCTCGAAAGCGGCTATGGCTACACCTTC. This translates into CASSSLESGYGYTF.

The chain links TRBV18 to TRBJ1-1; no clear D. The V end lost 3 bases, the J end lost 1 base, and 6 bases lay between the germline ends. Germline V gives CDR1 KGHSH, CDR2 LQKENI. This CDR3 has 13 residues. The CDR3 DNA is TGTGCCAGCTCACCCTTCAGGAACACTGAAGCTTTCTTT. Amino acid sequence: CASSPFRNTEAFF.

This clone was observed a handful of times. The V call is TRBV28, the J call TRBJ1-2; D is perhaps TRBD1 (5 bases). In germline, CDR1 is MDHEN, CDR2 SYDVKM. The CDR3 consists of 15 residues. V lost 5 bases and J lost 0, with 13 bases in between. The CDR3 DNA is TGTGCCAGCAGTCCTCACGCGACAGCTAACTATGGCTACACCTTC. Amino acids: CASSPHATANYGYTF.

The chain carries TRBV28 and TRBJ2-7, with D tentatively TRBD1 (5 bases). CDR3 length: 18 residues. Trimming took 6 bases from V and 0 from J, leaving 24 bases between them. CDR1 is MDHEN and CDR2 is SYDVKM in the germline V gene. In nucleotides, the CDR3 is TGTGCCAGCAGCCAGATTAAGGGGCAAACCGTTCTCTCCTACGAGCAGTACTTC. Protein product: CASSQIKGQTVLSYEQYF.

This chain links TRBV30 with TRBJ1-5; D possibly corresponds to TRBD1 (6 bases). The CDR3 is 13 amino acids. Germline V lookup: CDR1 GTSNPN, CDR2 SVGIG (reference sequence). The V gene lost 2 bases and the J gene lost 7 bases, with 12 bases spanning the gap. In DNA form, the CDR3 reads TGTGCCTGGAGTCAAAAAGGGGGACAGCCCCAGCATTTT. Its translation is CAWSQKGGQPQHF.

The chain employs TRBV7-2 and TRBJ2-7; 8 nucleotides match TRBD2. This CDR3 comprises 14 residues. CDR1 is SGHTA and CDR2 is FQGNSA in the germline V gene. Trimming at V came to 2 bases and at J to 6 bases, leaving 6 bases not matched to a gene. CDR3 sequence reads: CASSLQRGPGEQYF. The DNA of the CDR3 is TGTGCCAGCAGCTTACAGCGGGGGCCGGGCGAGCAGTACTTC. The variable domain in full, with the rest retrieved from reference TRBV7-2 and TRBJ2-7, is GAGVSQSPSNKVTEKGKDVELRCDPISGHTALYWYRQSLGQGLEFLIYFQGNSAPDKSGLPSDRFSAERTGGSVSTLTIQRTQQEDSAVYLCASSLQRGPGEQYFGPGTRLTVT.

This rearrangement joins TRBV29-1 to TRBJ2-3, with 10 bases matching TRBD1. The CDR3 is 18 residues long. Losses at the gene ends were 2 bases for V and 4 bases for J; bases not matched to a gene: 15. Germline-derived CDR1 and CDR2 are SQVTM and ANQGSEA. CDR3 loop: CSVEFDPHGTGDADTQYF. CDR3 DNA: TGCAGCGTTGAATTCGATCCCCACGGGACAGGGGATGCAGATACGCAGTATTTT.

This sequence joins TRBV6-2 or TRBV6-3 and TRBJ2-1; D possibly corresponds to TRBD2 (5 bases). The CDR3 length is 15 residues. Germline CDR1 is MNHEY and CDR2 is SVGEGT. V dropped 2 bases and J dropped 1 base, with 9 bases sitting between them. CDR3 coding DNA: TGTGCCAGCAGTTACACCCGGACTTCCTACAATGAGCAGTTCTTC. Its translation is CASSYTRTSYNEQFF.

The gene calls are TRBV2 and TRBJ1-5; D is perhaps TRBD1 (6 bases). Deletions cut 7 bases from V and 2 bases from J, with 15 bases between. The CDR3 runs 15 residues. Per germline, CDR1 SNHLY and CDR2 FYNNEI. CDR3 DNA: TGTGCCAGCACCCAAGGGGGTCGGGGCAATCAGCCCCAGCATTTT. Protein sequence: CASTQGGRGNQPQHF.

The CDR3 bases are TGTGCCAGTAGTAAGGACAGATTGGAAGCTTTCTTT. Translated, it gives CASSKDRLEAFF. The chain couples TRBV19 to TRBJ1-1, with D perhaps matching TRBD1 (6 bases). The V gene lost 4 bases and the J gene lost 8 bases, with 11 bases spanning the gap. Per germline, CDR1 LNHDA and CDR2 SQIVND (reference sequence). CDR3 length equals 12 residues.

The chain is built from TRBV28 and TRBJ2-6; 8 nucleotides agree with TRBD1. The CDR3 sequence is 16 residues long. The J segment lost 0 bases and the V segment lost 8 bases, leaving 6 bases of the junction unmatched. Germline V gene sequence: CDR1 MDHEN, CDR2 SYDVKM. CDR3 sequence reads: CASRGQGISGANVLTF. The DNA of the CDR3 is TGTGCCAGCCGTGGACAGGGTATCTCTGGGGCCAACGTCCTGACTTTC.

The chain uses TRBV7-6 and TRBJ1-1; D is perhaps TRBD1 (6 bases). This CDR3 is 15 amino acids long. Trimming took 1 base from V and 2 from J, leaving 11 bases between them. Germline assignment: CDR1 SGHVS and CDR2 FNYEAQ. The CDR3 bases are TGTGCCAGCAGCTTAGATCCGGACAGCAACACTGAAGCTTTCTTT. Its translation is CASSLDPDSNTEAFF.

The chain couples TRBV12-5 to TRBJ2-1, with TRBD1 identical over 7 bases. Per the germline V gene, CDR1 is LGHNT and CDR2 is FRNRAP. V dropped 7 bases and J dropped 10; count of bases not matched to a gene: 7. The CDR3 loop spans 12 amino acids. DNA of the CDR3: TGTGCTAGTGACCTCGAGGGGGCCGAGCAGTTCTTC. It specifies CASDLEGAEQFF. The whole variable domain, filled in from reference TRBV12-5 and TRBJ2-1, reads DARVTQTPRHKVTEMGQEVTMRCQPILGHNTVFWYRQTMMQGLELLAYFRNRAPLDDSGMPKDRFSAEMPDATLATLKIQPSEPRDSAVYFCASDLEGAEQFFGPGTRLTVL.

This clone came up once. The rearrangement links TRBV2 to TRBJ2-5; TRBD2 matches at 7 bases. CDR1 and CDR2 (germline): SNHLY, FYNNEI. The trim removed 7 bases at V and 4 bases at J, leaving 15 bases unmatched. This CDR3 has 16 residues. The CDR3 nucleotides read TGTGCCAGCAAAAGAATAGCGGGCGGCTGGGCAGAGACCCAGTACTTC. It yields the protein CASKRIAGGWAETQYF.

This clone was detected once. This chain links TRBV2 with TRBJ2-3; D perhaps matches TRBD1 (6 bases). The CDR3 has 16 residues. The germline CDR1 and CDR2 sequences are SNHLY and FYNNEI. Trimming left V 6 bases short and J 2 bases short, with 18 bases between. CDR3 loop: CASRATTGSYTDTQYF. The CDR3 nucleotides are TGTGCCAGCAGGGCGACGACAGGTTCTTACACAGATACGCAGTATTTT.

Only a few counts were recorded for this clone. The rearrangement joins TRBV5-1 to TRBJ1-2; D gene uncertain. This CDR3 is built from 13 residues. Germline CDR1 and CDR2: SGHRS and YFSETQ. Trimming removed 4 bases from V and 8 bases from J, with 15 bases in between. The CDR3 here is CASSLPGYGGYTF. The CDR3 DNA is TGCGCCAGCAGCCTGCCGGGTTATGGGGGCTACACCTTC.

The chain recombines TRBV6-2 or TRBV6-3 with TRBJ1-1; TRBD1 agrees at 7 bases. J was trimmed by 1 base and V by 1 base; bases with no gene match: 12. CDR1 MNHEY and CDR2 SVGEGT come from the germline V gene. This CDR3 is 18 amino acids long. This CDR3 is CASSYYHLDRDPNTEAFF. CDR3 DNA sequence: TGTGCCAGCAGTTACTATCACCTCGACAGGGACCCGAACACTGAAGCTTTCTTT.

In this sample, this clone turned up a few times. The chain links TRBV24-1 to TRBJ1-5; 8 positions agree with TRBD1. CDR1 is KGHDR and CDR2 is SFDVKD in the germline V gene. This CDR3 has 14 amino acids. Trimming removed 5 bases from V and 6 bases from J; junction bases left unmatched: 5. The CDR3 region is CATSATGAAQPQHF. As DNA, the CDR3 is TGTGCCACCAGTGCGACAGGGGCGGCTCAGCCCCAGCATTTT.

The chain couples TRBV9 to TRBJ2-3, with D possibly being TRBD1 (8 bases). Trimming cost V 0 bases and J 0 bases, with 14 bases left between them. CDR1 and CDR2 (germline): SGDLS, YYNGEE. The CDR3 is 17 amino acids. The CDR3 loop is CASSVAAGQASTDTQYF. CDR3 in DNA: TGTGCCAGCAGCGTAGCAGCGGGACAGGCCAGCACAGATACGCAGTATTTT.

The rearrangement joins TRBV18 to TRBJ1-2; D might be TRBD1 (5 bases). Germline V CDR1 and CDR2: KGHSH, LQKENI. The CDR3 totals 14 residues. V dropped 0 bases and J dropped 5 bases, with 10 bases sitting between them. CDR3 protein: CASSPPGQGYGYTF. The CDR3, as DNA: TGTGCCAGCTCACCACCGGGGCAGGGATATGGCTACACCTTC.

The chain carries TRBV6-5 and TRBJ2-7; D is uncertain. Per the germline V gene, CDR1 is MNHEY and CDR2 is SVGAGI. The CDR3 runs 13 residues. The V end was cut by 0 bases, the J end by 2 bases, with 5 bases between. The CDR3 DNA reads TGTGCCAGCAGTTACTCCCCCACCTACGAGCAGTACTTC. Its protein product is CASSYSPTYEQYF.

V and J are TRBV27 and TRBJ2-7, with TRBD1 identical over 7 bases. CDR1 MNHEY and CDR2 SMNVEV come from the germline V gene (reference sequence). This CDR3 is built from 15 residues. V lost 1 base, J lost 1 base, and 4 bases stayed unmatched. CDR3 in amino acids: CASSLFGTASYEQYF. In DNA form, the CDR3 reads TGTGCCAGCAGTTTATTTGGGACAGCATCCTACGAGCAGTACTTC.